Listed below are T cell receptor beta chains from one sample, sequenced in a study of shared clonotypes between healthy human individuals. Assay used: immunoSEQ multiplex PCR; TCRdb lists only in-frame clones, some missing. The sample yields around 1.9 million clones, about 93% seen once. The source material was naive CD8+ T cells from PBMCs. These receptors were taken from a man aged 18 to 29 in good health. Some clones in this sample may be carry-over from other donors' samples. CDR3s include the opening cysteine and the closing phenylalanine or tryptophan. The D gene is left open where the match is weak. Size tells how often a clone was seen (once, few, many) or the class of an expanded clone, and some rows leave it out.

V gene	clone size	J gene	D gene	CDR3 DNA	CDR3 protein
TRBV7-9	.	TRBJ1-1	.	TGTGCCAGCAGCTTAGCGAGCGGGGGGACTTTCTTT	CASSLASGGTFF
TRBV30	once	TRBJ2-3	TRBD2	TGTGCCTGGAATCCGTATAGCGGGAGCACAGATACGCAGTATTTT	CAWNPYSGSTDTQYF
TRBV16	.	TRBJ1-5	.	TGTGCCAGCATAGGGGCAGACAATCAGCCCCAGCATTTT	CASIGADNQPQHF
TRBV9	.	TRBJ2-3	TRBD1	TGTGCCAGCAGCGTATTTGGGGACAGGGCAGATACGCAGTATTTT	CASSVFGDRADTQYF
TRBV19	.	TRBJ1-5	.	TGTGCCAGTAGGCAAGGGCCCAATTCTCAACAGCCCCAGCATTTT	CASRQGPNSQQPQHF
TRBV27	.	TRBJ2-3	TRBD1	TGTGCCAGCAGTTTAATCACGTGGACAGGGGGGACAGATACGCAGTATTTT	CASSLITWTGGTDTQYF
TRBV4-3	.	TRBJ2-7	TRBD1	TGCGCCAGCAGCCTTATCGTCGGGACAGGACCCTCCTACGAGCAGTACTTC	CASSLIVGTGPSYEQYF
TRBV28	.	TRBJ1-5	TRBD1	TGTGCCAGCTCGGACAGGGAGAATCATAGCAATCAGCCCCAGCATTTT	CASSDRENHSNQPQHF
TRBV6-6	.	TRBJ2-3	.	TGTGCCAGCATTGGCGGGAATACGCAGTATTTT	CASIGGNTQYF
TRBV5-4	.	TRBJ2-7	TRBD1	TGTGCCAGCAGCTTGGCTGAGACAGGGGGCAACTACGAGCAGTACTTC	CASSLAETGGNYEQYF
TRBV7-2	.	TRBJ2-7	.	TGTGCCAGCAGCCACCCCACGGGACTCCATAGGGGCGAGCAGTACTTC	CASSHPTGLHRGEQYF
TRBV5-4	.	TRBJ2-1	.	TGTGCCAGCAGCTTTAGATCCTTCTTGGTTTCCTACAATGAGCAGTTCTTC	CASSFRSFLVSYNEQFF
TRBV6-1	.	TRBJ2-5	TRBD2	TGTGCCAGCAGTGAATTCCCTTGGCGGGAGTCTGAAGAGACCCAGTACTTC	CASSEFPWRESEETQYF
TRBV5-5	.	TRBJ1-1	.	TGTGCCAGCAGCCCCATAAGGCAACCGAACACTGAAGCTTTCTTT	CASSPIRQPNTEAFF
TRBV29-1	.	TRBJ2-1	.	TGCAGCGTGGGGACGGTCCCCTACAATGAGCAGTTCTTC	CSVGTVPYNEQFF
TRBV7-8	.	TRBJ2-1	.	TGTGCCAGCAGCTTAGTAGGTCATGAGCAGTTCTTC	CASSLVGHEQFF
TRBV9	.	TRBJ2-2	.	TGTGCCAGCAGCGAGCAGGGGCGGGTATCCGGGGAGCTGTTTTTT	CASSEQGRVSGELFF
TRBV7-8	.	TRBJ2-5	.	TGTGCCAGCAGCTTAGACTTTAGCGCGGGGGCCGGAGAGACCCAGTACTTC	CASSLDFSAGAGETQYF
TRBV27	.	TRBJ2-3	TRBD2	TGTGCCAGCAGTCCATCCGTTCCTAGCGGACGCACAGATACGCAGTATTTT	CASSPSVPSGRTDTQYF
TRBV4-1	.	TRBJ2-7	TRBD2	TGCGCCAGCAGCCAAGATTCGGGGATATGGGAGGAGCGGGACTTCTCCCACGAGCAGTACTTC	CASSQDSGIWEERDFSHEQYF
TRBV4-2	.	TRBJ1-5	.	TGTGCCAGCAGCCCCGAGCTGACATCCAGTCAGCCCCAGCATTTT	CASSPELTSSQPQHF
TRBV4-1	.	TRBJ2-5	.	TGCGCCAGCAGCCAAGAACTCCGGGAAGAGACCCAGTACTTC	CASSQELREETQYF
TRBV5-4	.	TRBJ1-1	.	TGTGCCAGCAGCCTAAGGACTGCCGTGAACACTGAAGCTTTCTTT	CASSLRTAVNTEAFF
TRBV5-1	.	TRBJ2-7	.	TGCGCCAGCAGCTCGACAGCCAATTACCCGTACGAGCAGTACTTC	CASSSTANYPYEQYF
TRBV5-4	.	TRBJ2-5	TRBD2	TGTGTCCAATCCCTACGGGAGGCCCAAGAGACCCAGTACTTC	CVQSLREAQETQYF
TRBV28	.	TRBJ2-1	TRBD2	TGTGCCAGCAGTTTCACTAGCGGACTCAATGAGCAGTTCTTC	CASSFTSGLNEQFF
TRBV13	.	TRBJ2-5	TRBD2	TGTGCCAGCAGCCCCGGACTAGCGGGATCCCTGGAGACCCAGTACTTC	CASSPGLAGSLETQYF
TRBV14	.	TRBJ2-7	TRBD1	TGTGCCAGCAGCCCAGCTTACCCTGGAGGACAGGGATACGAGCAGTACTTC	CASSPAYPGGQGYEQYF
TRBV5-4	.	TRBJ2-7	TRBD2	TGTGCCAGCAGCTTGGGGGCGGGAGGGCCCTACGAGCAGTACTTC	CASSLGAGGPYEQYF
TRBV4-1	.	TRBJ1-1	.	TGCGCCAGCAGCCAAGACCGTTTTACCGGGCCCATGAACACTGAAGCTTTCTTT	CASSQDRFTGPMNTEAFF
TRBV27	.	TRBJ1-2	TRBD1	TGTGCCAGCAGTCCGACAGGGGGCTTGGGGGGCTACACCTTC	CASSPTGGLGGYTF